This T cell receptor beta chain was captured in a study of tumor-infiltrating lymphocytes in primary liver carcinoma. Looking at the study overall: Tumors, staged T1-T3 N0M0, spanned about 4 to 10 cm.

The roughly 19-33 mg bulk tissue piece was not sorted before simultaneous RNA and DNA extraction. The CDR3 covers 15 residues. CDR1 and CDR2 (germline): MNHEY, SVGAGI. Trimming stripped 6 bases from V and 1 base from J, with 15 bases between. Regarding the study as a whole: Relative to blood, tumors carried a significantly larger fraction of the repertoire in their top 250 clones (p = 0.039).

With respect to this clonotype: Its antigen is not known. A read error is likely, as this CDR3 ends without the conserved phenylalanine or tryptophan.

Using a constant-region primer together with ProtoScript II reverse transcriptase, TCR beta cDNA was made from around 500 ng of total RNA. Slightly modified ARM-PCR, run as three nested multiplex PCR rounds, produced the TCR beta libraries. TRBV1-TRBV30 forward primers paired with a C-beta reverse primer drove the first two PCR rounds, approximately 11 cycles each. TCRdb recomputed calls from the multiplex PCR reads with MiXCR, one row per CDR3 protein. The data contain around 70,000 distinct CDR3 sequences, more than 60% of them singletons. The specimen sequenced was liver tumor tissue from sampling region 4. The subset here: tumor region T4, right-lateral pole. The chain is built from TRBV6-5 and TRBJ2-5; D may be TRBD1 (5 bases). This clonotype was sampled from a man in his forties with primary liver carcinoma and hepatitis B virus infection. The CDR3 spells CASSLTRGFQETQYS. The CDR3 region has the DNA TGTGCCAGCAGCTTGACAAGGGGTTTCCAAGAGACCCAGTACTCC.